This is a list of T cell receptor beta chains from one sample in a study of CD8+CD57+ T cells in acquired aplastic anemia. TCRdb re-analysed the reads in MiXCR, keeping a single row per CDR3 protein. Altogether about 160,000 distinct CDR3 sequences are present, 35% to 55% being singletons, with the ten largest covering approximately 1%. Sequenced material: sorted CD4+, CD8+, or CD8+CD57+ T cells (not recorded which) from PBMCs. Every receptor here comes from a human donor in good health. CDR3s include the opening cysteine and the closing phenylalanine or tryptophan. D genes are given only for firm matches. Rows give clone size only sometimes, using once, few, many, or a class for an expanded clone.

J,size,D,V,length,CDR3,DNA
TRBJ1-5,.,TRBD1,TRBV20-1,15,CSAHEDRDSNQPQHF,TGCAGTGCCCACGAGGACAGGGATAGCAATCAGCCCCAGCATTTT
TRBJ2-5,once,TRBD2,TRBV7-6,16,CASSTSTSGSRETQYF,TGTGCCAGCAGCACTTCGACTAGCGGGAGTCGGGAGACCCAGTACTTC
TRBJ1-4,once,.,TRBV11-1,17,CASSGTGLAGSNEKLFF,TGTGCCAGCAGCGGGACGGGACTAGCGGGGAGCAATGAAAAACTGTTTTTT
TRBJ2-5,.,TRBD2,TRBV20-1,18,CSARPPGLAGGLGETQYF,TGCAGTGCTAGACCCCCGGGACTAGCGGGGGGGCTGGGGGAGACCCAGTACTTC
TRBJ2-3,many,.,TRBV9,12,CASSFSTDTQYF,TGTGCCAGCAGCTTTAGCACAGATACGCAGTATTTT
TRBJ2-6,few,.,TRBV24-1,15,CATSDPNSGANVLTF,TGTGCCACCAGTGATCCGAACAGCGGGGCCAACGTCCTGACTTTC
TRBJ2-7,many,.,TRBV9,13,CASSLGPDYEQYF,TGTGCCAGCAGCTTGGGACCTGACTACGAGCAGTACTTC
TRBJ1-2,.,TRBD1,TRBV11-1,18,CASSRPRGTASLLSGYTF,TGTGCCAGCAGCCGCCCGCGGGGGACAGCGAGTCTTTTATCGGGCTACACCTTC
TRBJ1-1,.,.,TRBV2,13,CASSEEGATEAFF,TGTGCCAGCAGTGAAGAAGGGGCCACTGAAGCTTTCTTT
TRBJ2-4,many,TRBD1,TRBV19,15,CASSQPGQGRNIQYF,TGTGCCAGTAGCCAACCGGGACAGGGAAGAAACATTCAGTACTTC
TRBJ2-7,.,.,TRBV29-1,12,CSVVDRDYEQYF,TGCAGCGTTGTCGACCGGGACTACGAGCAGTACTTC
TRBJ2-5,.,.,TRBV7-2,12,CASSQQRETQYF,TGTGCCAGCAGCCAGCAGAGAGAGACCCAGTACTTC
TRBJ2-7,.,.,TRBV6-1,14,CASSRLGVGYEQYF,TGTGCCAGCAGCCGCCTCGGGGTTGGGTACGAGCAGTACTTC
TRBJ1-6,few,.,TRBV19,13,CASSMDGNSPLHF,TGTGCCAGTAGTATGGACGGTAATTCACCCCTCCACTTT
TRBJ2-7,few,.,TRBV28,14,CASSYTRGADEQYF,TGTGCCAGCAGCTACACCCGGGGTGCCGACGAGCAGTACTTC
TRBJ2-1,.,.,TRBV15,14,CATSREISSNEQFF,TGTGCCACCAGCAGAGAGATTAGTAGCAATGAGCAGTTCTTC
TRBJ1-5,.,TRBD1,TRBV10-3,14,CANSPGTDHQPQHF,TGTGCCAACTCTCCCGGGACAGACCATCAGCCCCAGCATTTT
TRBJ2-1,many,.,TRBV20-1,12,CSARGNNNEQFF,TGCAGTGCTAGAGGGAACAACAATGAGCAGTTCTTC
TRBJ2-7,.,.,TRBV13,15,CASSLGRQGAYEQYF,TGTGCCAGCAGCTTAGGCCGGCAGGGTGCCTACGAGCAGTACTTC
TRBJ1-3,many,TRBD1,TRBV9,15,CASSVADRGLNTIYF,TGTGCCAGCAGCGTCGCTGACAGGGGGCTAAACACCATATATTTT
TRBJ1-1,many,.,TRBV6-5,13,CASSYSRTARAFF,TGTGCCAGCAGTTACTCAAGGACAGCTAGGGCTTTCTTT
TRBJ2-7,.,.,TRBV19,14,CASSISDTSYEQYF,TGTGCCAGTAGTATCTCCGACACATCCTACGAGCAGTACTTC
TRBJ2-7,.,.,TRBV7-2,14,CASSSPLQGFEQYF,TGTGCCAGCAGCTCCCCCCTCCAGGGGTTCGAGCAGTACTTC
TRBJ2-2,few,.,TRBV18,15,CASSPLGLNTGELFF,TGTGCCAGCTCTCCCCTGGGACTGAACACCGGGGAGCTGTTTTTT
TRBJ1-6,many,TRBD1,TRBV3-1,14,CASSHGQGGSPLHF,TGTGCCAGCAGCCACGGACAGGGTGGATCACCCCTCCACTTT
TRBJ2-7,few,TRBD2,TRBV15,17,CATSRDLPPGLVGEQYF,TGTGCCACCAGCAGAGATTTACCTCCGGGACTAGTGGGCGAGCAGTACTTC
TRBJ2-7,few,TRBD1,TRBV7-9,15,CASSTVPGTGHEQYF,TGTGCCAGCAGCACCGTCCCCGGGACAGGCCACGAGCAGTACTTC
TRBJ2-7,.,.,TRBV2,15,CASSQRLPRYNEQYF,TGTGCCAGCAGCCAAAGGTTACCTAGGTACAACGAGCAGTACTTC
TRBJ2-2,.,.,TRBV19,13,CASSIDGQGELFF,TGTGCCAGTAGTATAGACGGTCAGGGGGAGCTGTTTTTT
TRBJ2-2,.,.,TRBV24-1,15,CATSPGLTNTGELFF,TGTGCCACCAGCCCGGGACTTACGAACACCGGGGAGCTGTTTTTT
TRBJ1-4,.,TRBD1,TRBV5-1,15,CASSGQTGSNEKLFF,TGCGCCAGCAGCGGACAGACAGGGTCTAATGAAAAACTGTTTTTT
TRBJ1-2,few,.,TRBV20-1,12,CSARVGTAYLTF,TGCAGTGCTAGGGTGGGGACGGCTTATCTCACCTTC
TRBJ1-4,.,.,TRBV20-1,15,CSASIRGREDEKLFF,TGCAGTGCTAGCATTCGCGGCAGGGAGGATGAGAAACTGTTTTTT
TRBJ2-7,.,.,TRBV12-5,12,CASGLVGYEQYF,TGTGCTAGTGGTTTGGTTGGGTACGAGCAGTACTTC
TRBJ1-1,.,.,TRBV6-5,12,CASSYSAGEAFF,TGTGCCAGCAGTTACTCGGCAGGTGAAGCTTTCTTT
TRBJ2-3,many,TRBD2,TRBV6-1,14,CASSLAGGPNTQYF,TGTGCCAGCAGTCTAGCGGGAGGGCCGAATACGCAGTATTTT
TRBJ1-4,many,TRBD1,TRBV12-3/TRBV12-4,16,CASSPKDRGRGEKLFF,TGTGCCAGCAGCCCAAAAGACAGGGGGCGCGGTGAAAAACTGTTTTTT
TRBJ1-6,.,TRBD1,TRBV18,15,CASSREQGVGSPFHF,TGTGCCAGCTCACGGGAACAGGGGGTGGGTTCACCCTTCCACTTT
TRBJ2-3,.,TRBD2,TRBV11-2,17,CASSPRTSGGITDTQYF,TGTGCCAGCAGCCCGAGGACTAGCGGGGGTATCACAGATACGCAGTATTTT
TRBJ2-3,.,.,TRBV11-2,15,CASSLEVSYTDTQYF,TGTGCCAGCAGCTTAGAGGTCAGCTACACAGATACGCAGTATTTT
TRBJ2-5,.,.,TRBV7-2,15,CASSSQRTVQETQYF,TGTGCCAGCAGCTCACAAAGGACAGTCCAAGAGACCCAGTACTTC
TRBJ2-7,.,.,TRBV10-3,13,CAISGDPRYEQYF,TGTGCCATCAGCGGGGACCCCCGCTACGAGCAGTACTTC
TRBJ1-3,many,.,TRBV11-2,17,CASSLGMGGNSGNTIYF,TGTGCCAGCAGCTTGGGGATGGGGGGAAACTCTGGAAACACCATATATTTT
TRBJ2-7,.,.,TRBV29-1,15,CSVEDLGQAPYEQYF,TGCAGCGTTGAAGATCTAGGCCAAGCCCCCTACGAGCAGTACTTC
TRBJ2-2,many,.,TRBV5-4,13,CASNLPYTGELFF,TGTGCCAGCAACTTGCCTTACACCGGGGAGCTGTTTTTT
TRBJ2-1,many,.,TRBV20-1,15,CSAALAGDLRGEQFF,TGCAGTGCAGCCTTGGCGGGAGACCTCAGGGGTGAGCAGTTCTTC
TRBJ2-7,many,TRBD1,TRBV19,15,CASSPWDRGLYEQYF,TGTGCCAGTAGTCCCTGGGACAGGGGGCTCTACGAGCAGTACTTC
TRBJ2-1,many,TRBD1,TRBV10-3,15,CAISYGTGATNEQFF,TGTGCCATCAGTTACGGGACAGGGGCAACCAATGAGCAGTTCTTC
TRBJ2-3,many,.,TRBV4-1,16,CASSQAGRRATDTQYF,TGCGCCAGCAGCCAAGCGGGACGGAGAGCAACAGATACGCAGTATTTT
TRBJ2-5,.,.,TRBV20-1,13,CSAPARGAETQYF,TGCAGTGCTCCCGCCAGGGGGGCGGAGACCCAGTACTTC
TRBJ1-3,.,.,TRBV2,15,CASSRTGIFRNTIYF,TGTGCCAGCAGTCGTACGGGAATCTTTCGAAACACCATATATTTT